Shown below are 15 T cell receptor beta chains from a single sample sequenced in a study of T-cell memory formation after mild COVID-19. TCRdb itself ran the 5' RACE reads through MiXCR, one entry per CDR3 protein. The sample includes a few hundred thousand distinct CDR3 sequences, 28% of them seen just once. Sequences were obtained from PBMCs or a T cell subset sorted from them (not recorded which). These receptors all come from an adult woman who had mild COVID-19 (a few samples of this study predate the infection). Cell type and time point are not known.

This clonotype was observed a handful of times. The rearrangement links TRBV3-1 to TRBJ2-3; D remains unclear. The ends were cut back, 2 bases at V and 2 bases at J, with 8 bases in the middle. The CDR3 is 14 residues long. Germline V CDR1 and CDR2: LGHDT, YNNKEL (reference sequence). The CDR3 DNA is TGTGCCAGCAGCCAATACTCCCCCACAGATACGCAGTATTTT. It specifies CASSQYSPTDTQYF.

This clonotype has just a few counts. V usage is TRBV27 and J usage is TRBJ2-4; D gene ambiguous. Germline-derived CDR1 and CDR2 are MNHEY and SMNVEV (reference sequence). V was shortened by 5 bases and J by 9 bases, with 11 bases between the two germline ends. This CDR3 spans 12 amino acids. The CDR3 coding sequence is TGTGCCAGCAGTACCTCTCGGAGCATTCAGTACTTC. Its protein is CASSTSRSIQYF.

The J gene is TRBJ2-1, the V gene TRBV11-2; D not certain. The CDR3 contains 17 residues. The ends were cut back, 0 bases at V and 3 bases at J, with 15 bases in the middle. The germline V gene has CDR1 SGHAT and CDR2 FQNNGV. The CDR3 bases are TGTGCCAGCAGCTTAGACTCCGGGCAGACAATCTACAATGAGCAGTTCTTC. This sequence encodes CASSLDSGQTIYNEQFF.

The gene calls are TRBV3-1 and TRBJ2-3; 11 positions match TRBD1. The junction had 6 bases not matched to a gene; V was cut back by 0 bases and J by 1 base. The germline V gene encodes CDR1 LGHDT and CDR2 YNNKEL (reference sequence). The CDR3 contains 18 residues. Here the CDR3 DNA reads TGTGCCAGCAGCCAAGAATGGACAGGGGGCTCGGGCACAGATACGCAGTATTTT. It specifies CASSQEWTGGSGTDTQYF.

The table lists this clonotype with a few counts. The chain has TRBV30 and TRBJ2-7; D is unclear. Trimming cost V 0 bases and J 6 bases, with 6 bases left between them. The CDR3 runs 11 residues. Germline V gene lookup returns CDR1 GTSNPN and CDR2 SVGIG (reference sequence). The CDR3: CAWSVYSEQYF. Written as DNA, the CDR3 is TGTGCCTGGAGTGTATATTCCGAGCAGTACTTC.

The V gene is TRBV7-8, the J gene TRBJ2-2, with D unclear. The V end was cut by 3 bases, the J end by 4 bases, with 18 bases between. CDR1 is SGHVS, CDR2 FQNEAQ, per germline. The CDR3 is made up of 17 amino acids. CDR3 DNA sequence: TGTGCCAGCAGCTTGGTACCGGGCCTCTCTAGCACCGGGGAGCTGTTTTTT. This encodes CASSLVPGLSSTGELFF.

This clonotype has more than one count but fewer than ten. The chain uses TRBV15 and TRBJ2-6, with 10 bases matching TRBD1. The germline V gene encodes CDR1 LNHNV and CDR2 YYDKDF (reference sequence). This CDR3 has 18 residues. V was clipped by 0 bases and J by 3 bases; unmatched bases: 5. Here the CDR3 DNA reads TGTGCCACCAGCAGAGATCGGGGACAGGGGTTTGGGGCCAACGTCCTGACTTTC. Translated, it gives CATSRDRGQGFGANVLTF.

This chain connects TRBV7-7 to TRBJ1-4, with a possible D match to TRBD1 (6 bases). Germline-derived CDR1 and CDR2 are SSHAT and FNYEAQ (reference sequence). The germline V and J ends were trimmed by 5 bases and 4 bases, with 11 bases remaining between them. The CDR3 runs to 14 residues. CDR3 nucleotides: TGTGCCAGCAGCGTTGAAGGGGGTAATGAAAAACTGTTTTTT. Its translation: CASSVEGGNEKLFF.

The table lists this clonotype with a few counts. The V call is TRBV9, the J call TRBJ1-1; D might be TRBD1 (5 bases). CDR3 size: 15 residues. The germline V and J ends were trimmed by 0 bases and 2 bases, with 11 bases remaining between them. Germline values: CDR1 SGDLS, CDR2 YYNGEE. CDR3 nucleotides: TGTGCCAGCAGCGTAGGGACAAGGTACAACACTGAAGCTTTCTTT. This translates into CASSVGTRYNTEAFF.

The chain couples TRBV7-3 to TRBJ2-5; D possibly uses TRBD1 or TRBD2 (6 bases each). The germline V and J ends were trimmed by 5 bases and 5 bases, with 15 bases remaining between them. Germline values: CDR1 SGHTA, CDR2 FQGTGA. The CDR3 extends over 14 amino acids. CDR3 nucleotides: TGTGCCAGCAGCCTTTGGGGGGCCCGGGAGACCCAGTACTTC. Translated: CASSLWGARETQYF.

In its sample, this clonotype was seen a few times. V usage is TRBV27 and J usage is TRBJ2-7; D is unresolved. Germline V lookup: CDR1 MNHEY, CDR2 SMNVEV (reference sequence). The CDR3 extends over 15 amino acids. V lost 4 bases to trimming and J lost 2 bases, with 15 bases between them. CDR3 protein: CASSSNSARPYEQYF. The CDR3 DNA sequence: TGTGCCAGCAGTTCTAACTCCGCGCGGCCCTACGAGCAGTACTTC.

This clonotype was seen only a few times. The chain employs TRBV7-9 and TRBJ2-7; 8 nucleotides line up with TRBD2. The J segment lost 2 bases and the V segment lost 7 bases, leaving 16 bases of the junction unmatched. Germline V lookup: CDR1 SEHNR, CDR2 FQNEAQ (reference sequence). This CDR3 has 17 residues. The CDR3 region is CASTLTSVWENTYEQYF. DNA for the CDR3: TGTGCCAGCACCCTGACTAGCGTCTGGGAGAACACCTACGAGCAGTACTTC.

V and J are TRBV24-1 and TRBJ2-1; D is unclear. V was pared by 5 bases and J by 0 bases, with 10 bases between. The CDR3 loop spans 15 amino acids. Germline values: CDR1 KGHDR, CDR2 SFDVKD. The CDR3 DNA is TGTGCCACCAGTGGAGGCCTCCTCTCCTACAATGAGCAGTTCTTC. It yields the protein CATSGGLLSYNEQFF.

By share of the sample, this clonotype is medium-sized. The chain combines TRBV7-6 with TRBJ2-3, with TRBD1 as a possible D gene (6 bases). This CDR3 is built from 18 residues. V lost 5 bases, J lost 0 bases, and 21 bases lay in between. Germline CDR1 is SGHVS and CDR2 is FNYEAQ. CDR3 bases: TGTGCCAGCAGCGTAACCCAAGAGGACAGCGCTAGCACAGATACGCAGTATTTT. Residues: CASSVTQEDSASTDTQYF. Full variable domain (outside the CDR3, taken from reference TRBV7-6 and TRBJ2-3): GAGVSQSPRYKVTKRGQDVALRCDPISGHVSLYWYRQALGQGPEFLTYFNYEAQQDKSGLPNDRFSAERPEGSISTLTIQRTEQRDSAMYRCASSVTQEDSASTDTQYFGPGTRLTVL.

Concerning this clonotype itself: This clone may be a read error of a much larger clone one base away. V and J are TRBV5-6 and TRBJ1-2; D may be TRBD1 (6 bases). CDR1 is SGHDT and CDR2 is YYEEEE in the germline V gene. The CDR3 loop spans 15 amino acids. The CDR3 spells CASSHPRGGPFGYIF. CDR3 in DNA: TGTGCCAGCAGCCACCCCCGAGGGGGGCCCTTTGGCTACATCTTC.